The clone carrying this T cell receptor beta chain was found many times. The library had UMIs added by 3' ligation of an oligonucleotide to TCR cDNA. Adult healthy volunteers gave 2.5 ml peripheral blood for whole-blood RNA. The sample belongs to a study of naive and memory T cell subsets. From germline, CDR1 is MNHNS and CDR2 SASEGT. V was pared by 2 bases and J by 4 bases, with 1 base of the junction left unmatched. CDR3 size: 15 residues. The SP2 primer and nested alpha and beta constant region primers amplified ligated cDNA in four rounds. TCRdb reanalysed the 5' RACE reads using MiXCR and keeps one entry per CDR3 protein. The sample yields about 48,000 distinct CDR3 sequences, around 5% seen once.

The rearrangement uses TRBV6-1 and TRBJ2-3; TRBD2 agrees at 12 bases. This sequence was found in a female donor in good health. This chain's CDR3 is CASSELAGGPDTQYF. The CDR3 DNA reads TGTGCCAGCAGTGAACTAGCGGGAGGGCCAGATACGCAGTATTTT.